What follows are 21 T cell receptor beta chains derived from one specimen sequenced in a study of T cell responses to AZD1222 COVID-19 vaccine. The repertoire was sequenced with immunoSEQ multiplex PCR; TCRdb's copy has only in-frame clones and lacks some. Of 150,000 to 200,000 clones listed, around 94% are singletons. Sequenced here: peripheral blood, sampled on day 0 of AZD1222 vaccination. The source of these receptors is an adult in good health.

In nucleotides, the CDR3 is TGTGCCAGCAGCCTATCGGGACGGACTTTCAAGCCTGAAGCTTTCTTT. Protein product: CASSLSGRTFKPEAFF. The chain has TRBV7-9 and TRBJ1-1; maybe TRBD1 (5 bases). This CDR3 comprises 16 residues. Germline CDR1 is SEHNR and CDR2 is FQNEAQ (reference sequence). Trimming shortened V by 5 bases and J by 6 bases, and 22 bases separated the two germline ends.

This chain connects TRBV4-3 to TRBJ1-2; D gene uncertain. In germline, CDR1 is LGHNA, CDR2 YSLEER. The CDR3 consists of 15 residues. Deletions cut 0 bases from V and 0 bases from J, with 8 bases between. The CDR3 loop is CASSQDAAANYGYTF. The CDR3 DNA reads TGCGCCAGCAGCCAAGACGCGGCGGCTAACTATGGCTACACCTTC.

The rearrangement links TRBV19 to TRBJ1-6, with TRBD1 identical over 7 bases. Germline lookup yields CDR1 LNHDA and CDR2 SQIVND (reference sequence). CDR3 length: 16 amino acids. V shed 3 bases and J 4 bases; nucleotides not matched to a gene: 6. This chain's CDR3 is CASSIWTGVYNSPLHF. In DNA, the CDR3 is TGTGCCAGTAGTATTTGGACAGGAGTTTATAATTCACCCCTCCACTTT.

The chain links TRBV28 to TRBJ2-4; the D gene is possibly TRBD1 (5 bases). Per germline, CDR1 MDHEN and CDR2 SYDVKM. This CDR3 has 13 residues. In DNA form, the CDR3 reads TGTGCATCAAAGGGGCTAGCCAAAAACATTCAGTACTTC. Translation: CASKGLAKNIQYF.

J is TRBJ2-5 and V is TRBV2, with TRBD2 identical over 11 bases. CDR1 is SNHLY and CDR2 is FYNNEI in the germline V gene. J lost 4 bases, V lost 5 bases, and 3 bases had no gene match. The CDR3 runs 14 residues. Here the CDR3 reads CASSTSGSGETQYF. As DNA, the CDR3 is TGTGCCAGCAGTACTAGCGGGAGCGGAGAGACCCAGTACTTC.

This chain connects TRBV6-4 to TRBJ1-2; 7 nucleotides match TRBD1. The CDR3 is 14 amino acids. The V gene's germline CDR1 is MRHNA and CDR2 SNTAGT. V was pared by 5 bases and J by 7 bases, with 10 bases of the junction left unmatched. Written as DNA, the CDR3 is TGTGCCAGCAGTTCCGGCACAGGGGAATCTGGCTACACCTTC. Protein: CASSSGTGESGYTF.

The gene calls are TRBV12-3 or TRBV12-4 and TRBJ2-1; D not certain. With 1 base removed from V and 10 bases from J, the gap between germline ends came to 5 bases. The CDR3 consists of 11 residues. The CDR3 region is CASSLGREQFF. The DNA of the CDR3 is TGTGCCAGCAGTTTAGGCCGGGAGCAGTTCTTC.

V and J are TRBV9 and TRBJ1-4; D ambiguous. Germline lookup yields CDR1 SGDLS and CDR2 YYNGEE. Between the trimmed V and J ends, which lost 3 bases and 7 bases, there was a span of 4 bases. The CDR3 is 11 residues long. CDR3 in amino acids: CASSEGEKLFF. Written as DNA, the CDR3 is TGTGCCAGCAGCGAGGGTGAAAAACTGTTTTTT.

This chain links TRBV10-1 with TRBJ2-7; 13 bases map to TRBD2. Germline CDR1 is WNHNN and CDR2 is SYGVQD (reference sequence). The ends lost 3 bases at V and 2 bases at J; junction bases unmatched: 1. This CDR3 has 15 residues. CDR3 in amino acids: CASSEGLAGAYEQYF. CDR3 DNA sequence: TGCGCCAGCAGTGAAGGACTAGCGGGGGCCTACGAGCAGTACTTC.

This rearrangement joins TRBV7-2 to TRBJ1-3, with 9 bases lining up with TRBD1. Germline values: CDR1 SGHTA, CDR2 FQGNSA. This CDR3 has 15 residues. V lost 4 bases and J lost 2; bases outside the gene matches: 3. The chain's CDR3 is CASSSQGATGNTIYF. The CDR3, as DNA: TGTGCCAGCAGCTCACAGGGGGCGACTGGAAACACCATATATTTT.

The CDR3, as DNA: TGTGCCAGCAGTTACAAGGGGACCGGGGAGCTGTTTTTT. It is translated as CASSYKGTGELFF. V usage is TRBV6-5 and J usage is TRBJ2-2, with D maybe TRBD1 (5 bases). Germline CDR1 MNHEY, CDR2 SVGAGI. CDR3 size: 13 residues. V was cut by 2 bases and J by 5 bases, with 6 bases left in between.

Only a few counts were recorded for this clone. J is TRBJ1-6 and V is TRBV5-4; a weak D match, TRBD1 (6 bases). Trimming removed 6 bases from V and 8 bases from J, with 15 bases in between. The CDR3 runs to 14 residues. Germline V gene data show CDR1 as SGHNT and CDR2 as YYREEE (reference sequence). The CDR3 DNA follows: TGTGCCAGCAACTTAAACAGGGACTATTCACCCCTCCACTTT. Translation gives CASNLNRDYSPLHF. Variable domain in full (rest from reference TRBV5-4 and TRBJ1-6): ETGVTQSPTHLIKTRGQQVTLRCSSQSGHNTVSWYQQALGQGPQFIFQYYREEENGRGNFPPRFSGLQFPNYSSELNVNALELDDSALYLCASNLNRDYSPLHFGNGTRLTVT.

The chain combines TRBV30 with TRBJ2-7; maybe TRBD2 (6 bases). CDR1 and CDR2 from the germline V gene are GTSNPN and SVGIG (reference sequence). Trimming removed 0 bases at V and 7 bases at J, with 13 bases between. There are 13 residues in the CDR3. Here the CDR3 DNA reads TGTGCCTGGAGTGTAGGTCTTGGGGGGGAGCAGTACTTC. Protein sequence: CAWSVGLGGEQYF.

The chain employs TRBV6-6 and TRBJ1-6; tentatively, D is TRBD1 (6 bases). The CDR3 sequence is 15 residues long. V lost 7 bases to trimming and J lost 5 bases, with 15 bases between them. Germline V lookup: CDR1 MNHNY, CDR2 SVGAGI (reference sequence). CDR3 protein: CASNLPGHNNSPLHF. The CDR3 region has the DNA TGTGCCAGCAACCTACCGGGACATAATAATTCACCCCTCCACTTT.

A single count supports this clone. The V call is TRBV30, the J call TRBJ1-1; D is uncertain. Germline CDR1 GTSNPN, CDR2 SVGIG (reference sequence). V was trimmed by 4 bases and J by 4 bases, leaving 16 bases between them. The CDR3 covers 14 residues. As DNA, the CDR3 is TGTGCCTGGATGATACTTAGTGGGGTCACTGAAGCTTTCTTT. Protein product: CAWMILSGVTEAFF. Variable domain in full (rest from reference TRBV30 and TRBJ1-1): SQTIHQWPATLVQPVGSPLSLECTVEGTSNPNLYWYRQAAGRGLQLLFYSVGIGQISSEVPQNLSASRPQDRQFILSSKKLLLSDSGFYLCAWMILSGVTEAFFGQGTRLTVV.

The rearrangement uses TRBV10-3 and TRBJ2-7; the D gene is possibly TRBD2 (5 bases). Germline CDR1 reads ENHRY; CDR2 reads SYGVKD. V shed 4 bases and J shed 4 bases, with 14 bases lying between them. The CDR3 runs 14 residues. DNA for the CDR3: TGTGCCATCAGTGTCAGTGCAGAGGGTTACGAGCAGTACTTC. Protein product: CAISVSAEGYEQYF.

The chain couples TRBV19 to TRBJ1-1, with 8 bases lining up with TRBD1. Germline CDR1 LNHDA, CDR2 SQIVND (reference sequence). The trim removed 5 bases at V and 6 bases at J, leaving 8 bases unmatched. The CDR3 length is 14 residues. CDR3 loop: CASSSGGPSAEAFF. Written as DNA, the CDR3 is TGTGCCAGTAGTTCAGGGGGCCCTTCGGCTGAAGCTTTCTTT.

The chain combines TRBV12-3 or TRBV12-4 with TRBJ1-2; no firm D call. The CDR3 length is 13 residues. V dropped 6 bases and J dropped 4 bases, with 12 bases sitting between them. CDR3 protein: CASSLQNLYGYTF. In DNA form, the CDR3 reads TGTGCCAGCAGCTTACAGAATCTCTATGGCTACACCTTC.

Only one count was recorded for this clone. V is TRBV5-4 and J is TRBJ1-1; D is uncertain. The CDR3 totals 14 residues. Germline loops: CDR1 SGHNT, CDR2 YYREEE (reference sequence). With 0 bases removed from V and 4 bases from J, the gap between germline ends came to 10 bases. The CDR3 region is CASSLVGDRTEAFF. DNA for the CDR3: TGTGCCAGCAGCTTGGTTGGGGATCGCACTGAAGCTTTCTTT. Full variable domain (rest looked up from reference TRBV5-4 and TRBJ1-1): ETGVTQSPTHLIKTRGQQVTLRCSSQSGHNTVSWYQQALGQGPQFIFQYYREEENGRGNFPPRFSGLQFPNYSSELNVNALELDDSALYLCASSLVGDRTEAFFGQGTRLTVV.

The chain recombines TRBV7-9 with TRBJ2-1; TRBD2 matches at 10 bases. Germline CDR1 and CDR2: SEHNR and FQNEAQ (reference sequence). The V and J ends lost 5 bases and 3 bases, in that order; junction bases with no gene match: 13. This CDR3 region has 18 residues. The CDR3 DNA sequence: TGTGCCAGCAGCAGCTTGGGGGCCCTAGCGGGAGTCTACAATGAGCAGTTCTTC. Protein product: CASSSLGALAGVYNEQFF.

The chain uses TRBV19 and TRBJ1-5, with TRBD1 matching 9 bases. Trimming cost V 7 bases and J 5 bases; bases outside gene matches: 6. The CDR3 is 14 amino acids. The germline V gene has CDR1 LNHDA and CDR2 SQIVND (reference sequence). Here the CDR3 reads CASMGRQGDQPQHF. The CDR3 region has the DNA TGTGCCAGTATGGGGCGACAGGGGGATCAGCCCCAGCATTTT.